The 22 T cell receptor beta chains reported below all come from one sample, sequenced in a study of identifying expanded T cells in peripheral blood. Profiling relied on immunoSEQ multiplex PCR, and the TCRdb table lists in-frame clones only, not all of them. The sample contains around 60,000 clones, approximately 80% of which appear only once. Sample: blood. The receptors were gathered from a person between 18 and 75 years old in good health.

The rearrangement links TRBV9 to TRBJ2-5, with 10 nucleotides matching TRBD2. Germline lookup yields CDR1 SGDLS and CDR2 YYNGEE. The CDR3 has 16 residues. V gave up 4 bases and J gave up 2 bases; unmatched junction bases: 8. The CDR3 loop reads CASSPSAGGLQETQYF. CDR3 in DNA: TGTGCCAGCAGCCCGTCAGCGGGGGGGCTTCAAGAGACCCAGTACTTC.

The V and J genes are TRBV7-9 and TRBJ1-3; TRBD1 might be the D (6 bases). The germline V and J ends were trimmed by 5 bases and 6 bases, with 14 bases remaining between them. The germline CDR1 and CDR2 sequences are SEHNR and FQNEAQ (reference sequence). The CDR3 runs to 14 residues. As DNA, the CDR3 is TGTGCCAGCAGCCCGGGGGGGCGTGTAAACACCATATATTTT. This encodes CASSPGGRVNTIYF.

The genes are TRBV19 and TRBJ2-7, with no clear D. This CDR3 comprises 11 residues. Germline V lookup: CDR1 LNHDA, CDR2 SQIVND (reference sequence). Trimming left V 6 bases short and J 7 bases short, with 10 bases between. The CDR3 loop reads CASSLWSEQYV. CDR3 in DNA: TGTGCCAGTAGCCTGTGGTCAGAGCAGTACGTC.

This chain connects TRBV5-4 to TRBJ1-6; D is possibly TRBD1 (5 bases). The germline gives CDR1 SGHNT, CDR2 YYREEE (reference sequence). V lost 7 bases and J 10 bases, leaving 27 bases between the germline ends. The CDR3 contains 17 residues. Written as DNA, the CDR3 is TGTGCCAGCCTATATGCGAGCGGGGCCGCCGTTGGATCACCCCTCCACTTT. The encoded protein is CASLYASGAAVGSPLHF. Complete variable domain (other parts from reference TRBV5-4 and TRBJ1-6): ETGVTQSPTHLIKTRGQQVTLRCSSQSGHNTVSWYQQALGQGPQFIFQYYREEENGRGNFPPRFSGLQFPNYSSELNVNALELDDSALYLCASLYASGAAVGSPLHFGNGTRLTVT.

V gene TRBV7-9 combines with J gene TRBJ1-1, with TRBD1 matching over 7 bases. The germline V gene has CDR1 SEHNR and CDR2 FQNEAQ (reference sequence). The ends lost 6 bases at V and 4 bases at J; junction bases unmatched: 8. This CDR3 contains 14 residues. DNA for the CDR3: TGTGCCAGCAGTTCTAGACAGGGCAGCACTGAAGCTTTCTTT. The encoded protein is CASSSRQGSTEAFF.

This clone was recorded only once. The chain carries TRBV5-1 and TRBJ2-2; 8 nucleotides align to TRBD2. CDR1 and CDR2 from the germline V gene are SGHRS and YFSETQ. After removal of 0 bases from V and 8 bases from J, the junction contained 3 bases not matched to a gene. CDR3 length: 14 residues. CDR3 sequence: CASSLAGGPGELFF. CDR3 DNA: TGCGCCAGCAGCTTGGCGGGAGGGCCGGGGGAGCTGTTTTTT.

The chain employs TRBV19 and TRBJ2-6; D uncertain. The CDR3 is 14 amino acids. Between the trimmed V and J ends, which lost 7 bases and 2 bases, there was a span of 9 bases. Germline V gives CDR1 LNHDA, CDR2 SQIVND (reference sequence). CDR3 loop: CASTVKAGANVLTF. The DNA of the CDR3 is TGTGCCAGTACCGTGAAAGCTGGGGCCAACGTCCTGACTTTC.

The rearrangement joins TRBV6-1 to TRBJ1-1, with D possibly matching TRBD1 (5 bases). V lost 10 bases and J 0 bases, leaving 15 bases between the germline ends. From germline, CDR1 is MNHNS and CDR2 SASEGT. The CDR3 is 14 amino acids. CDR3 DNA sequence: TGTGCCATAACCGGGGGGGGAATGAACACTGAAGCTTTCTTT. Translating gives CAITGGGMNTEAFF.

The CDR3 spells CASSRKTGELFF. The CDR3 DNA reads as TGTGCCAGTAGCCGAAAAACCGGGGAGCTGTTTTTT. This chain joins TRBV19 and TRBJ2-2; D unclear. Trimming cost V 6 bases and J 5 bases, with 7 bases left between them. This CDR3 region has 12 residues. The V gene's germline CDR1 is LNHDA and CDR2 SQIVND (reference sequence).

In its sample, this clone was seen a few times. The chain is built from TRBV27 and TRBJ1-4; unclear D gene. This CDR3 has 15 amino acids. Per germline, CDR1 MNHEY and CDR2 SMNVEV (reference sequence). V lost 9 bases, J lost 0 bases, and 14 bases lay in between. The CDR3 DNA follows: TGTGCCAGAACGAAGTTGGAGGCAACTAATGAAAAACTGTTTTTT. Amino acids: CARTKLEATNEKLFF.

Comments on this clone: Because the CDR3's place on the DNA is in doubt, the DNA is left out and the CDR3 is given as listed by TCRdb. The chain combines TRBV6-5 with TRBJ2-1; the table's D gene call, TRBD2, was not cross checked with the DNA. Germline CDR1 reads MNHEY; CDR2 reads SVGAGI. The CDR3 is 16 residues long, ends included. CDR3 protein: CASSSSTSGLRGEQFF.

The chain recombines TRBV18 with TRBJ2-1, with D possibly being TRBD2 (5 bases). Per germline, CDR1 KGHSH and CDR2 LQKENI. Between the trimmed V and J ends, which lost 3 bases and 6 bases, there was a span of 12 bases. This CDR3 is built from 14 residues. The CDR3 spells CASSPDRTSNEQFF. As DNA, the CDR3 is TGTGCCAGCTCACCCGATCGTACTAGCAATGAGCAGTTCTTC.

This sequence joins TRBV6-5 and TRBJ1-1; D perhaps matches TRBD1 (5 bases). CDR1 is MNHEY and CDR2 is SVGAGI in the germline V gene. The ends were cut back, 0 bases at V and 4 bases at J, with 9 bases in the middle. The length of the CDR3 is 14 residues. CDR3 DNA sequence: TGTGCCAGCAGTTACTCGAGGGGCAGCACTGAAGCTTTCTTT. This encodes CASSYSRGSTEAFF.

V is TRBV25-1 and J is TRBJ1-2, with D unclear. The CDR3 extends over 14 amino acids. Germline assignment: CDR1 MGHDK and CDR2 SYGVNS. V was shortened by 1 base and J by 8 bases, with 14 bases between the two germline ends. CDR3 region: CASSESVGEVGYTF. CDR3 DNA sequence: TGTGCCAGCAGTGAATCCGTCGGTGAGGTCGGCTACACCTTC.

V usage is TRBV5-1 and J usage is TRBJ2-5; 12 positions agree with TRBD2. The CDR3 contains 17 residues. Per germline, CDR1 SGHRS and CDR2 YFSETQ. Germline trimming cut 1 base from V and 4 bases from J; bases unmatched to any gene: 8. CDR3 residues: CASSLLSSGGEGETQYF. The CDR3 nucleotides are TGCGCCAGCAGCTTGTTGTCTAGCGGGGGGGAAGGAGAGACCCAGTACTTC.

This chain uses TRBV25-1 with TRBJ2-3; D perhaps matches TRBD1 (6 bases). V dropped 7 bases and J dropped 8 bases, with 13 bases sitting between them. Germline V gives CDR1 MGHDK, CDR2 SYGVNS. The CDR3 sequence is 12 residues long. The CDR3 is CASTQGPGTQYF. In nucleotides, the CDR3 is TGTGCCAGCACCCAGGGGCCCGGTACGCAGTATTTT.

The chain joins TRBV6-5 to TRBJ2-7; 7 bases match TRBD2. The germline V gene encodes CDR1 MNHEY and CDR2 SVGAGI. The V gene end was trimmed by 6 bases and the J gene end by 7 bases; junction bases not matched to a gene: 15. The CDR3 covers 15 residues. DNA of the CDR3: TGTGCCAGCAGCGCAACGAGGGGCGGGAGTGGGGAGCAGTACTTC. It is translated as CASSATRGGSGEQYF.

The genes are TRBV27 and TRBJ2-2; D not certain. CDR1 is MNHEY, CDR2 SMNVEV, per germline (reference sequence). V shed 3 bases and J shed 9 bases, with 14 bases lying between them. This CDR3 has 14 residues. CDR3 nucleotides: TGTGCCAGCAGTTTGTTTAGTTCTGCGCGGGAGCTGTTTTTT. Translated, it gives CASSLFSSARELFF.

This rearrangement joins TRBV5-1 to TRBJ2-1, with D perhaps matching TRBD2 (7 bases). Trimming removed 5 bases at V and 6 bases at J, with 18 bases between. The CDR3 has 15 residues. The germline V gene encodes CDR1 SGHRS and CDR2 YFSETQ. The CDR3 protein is CASRGGLAVVNEQFF. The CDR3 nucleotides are TGCGCCAGCAGAGGGGGGCTAGCGGTCGTCAATGAGCAGTTCTTC.

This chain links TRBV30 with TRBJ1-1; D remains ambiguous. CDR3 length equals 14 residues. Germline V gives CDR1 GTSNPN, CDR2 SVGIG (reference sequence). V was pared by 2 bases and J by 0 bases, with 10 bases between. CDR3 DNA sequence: TGTGCCTGGAGTCGTCCCAATCTGAACACTGAAGCTTTCTTT. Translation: CAWSRPNLNTEAFF.

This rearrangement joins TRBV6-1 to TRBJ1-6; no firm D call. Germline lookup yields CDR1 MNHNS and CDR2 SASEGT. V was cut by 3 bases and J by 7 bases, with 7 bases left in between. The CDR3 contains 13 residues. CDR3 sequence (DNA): TGTGCCAGCAGTGATTCCCAGAATTCACCCCTCCACTTT. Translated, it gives CASSDSQNSPLHF.

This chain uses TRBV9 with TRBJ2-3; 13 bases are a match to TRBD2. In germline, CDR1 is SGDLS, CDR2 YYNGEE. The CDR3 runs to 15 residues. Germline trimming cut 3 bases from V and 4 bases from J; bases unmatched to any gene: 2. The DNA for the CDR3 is TGTGCCAGCAGCGAGACTAGCGGGGGGCCAGATACGCAGTATTTT. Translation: CASSETSGGPDTQYF.